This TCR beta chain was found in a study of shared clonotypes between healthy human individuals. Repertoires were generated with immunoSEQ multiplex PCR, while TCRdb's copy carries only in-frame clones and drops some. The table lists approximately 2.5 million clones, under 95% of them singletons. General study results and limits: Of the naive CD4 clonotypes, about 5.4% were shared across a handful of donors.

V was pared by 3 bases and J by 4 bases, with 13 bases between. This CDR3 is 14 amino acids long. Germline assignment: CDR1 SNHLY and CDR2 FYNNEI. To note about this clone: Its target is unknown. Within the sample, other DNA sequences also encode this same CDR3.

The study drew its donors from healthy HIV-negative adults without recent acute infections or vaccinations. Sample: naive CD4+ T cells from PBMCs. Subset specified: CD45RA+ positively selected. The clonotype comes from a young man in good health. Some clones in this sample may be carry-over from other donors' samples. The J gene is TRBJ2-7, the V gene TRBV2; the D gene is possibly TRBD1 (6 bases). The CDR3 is CASSDQGLLYEQYF. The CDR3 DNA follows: TGTGCCAGCAGTGATCAGGGGTTACTTTACGAGCAGTACTTC.